This T cell receptor (beta chain) was profiled in a study of breast tumors, draining lymph nodes, adjacent tissues (TCRdb year 2016). Notes on the research overall: The study compared TCR beta repertoires across tumor, adjacent nontumor tissue and axillary lymph nodes from breast cancer patients. The study aimed to assess the relationships and possible T-cell exchange between tumor, surrounding tissue and draining lymph node repertoires in human breast cancer. General conclusions and limits of the study: The similarity between tumor and nontumor tissue repertoires was significantly greater in luminal-like breast cancer than in basal-like breast cancer. The study presented the conclusion that tumor T cells originate in lymph nodes as consistent with a hypothesis, not as something directly demonstrated. The data were considered consistent with the idea that most tumor T cells come from the lymph node and then expand in tumor tissue. Tumor T-cell repertoires showed less diversity than lymph node repertoires and more diversity than nontumor tissue repertoires, and tumor T-cell repertoires showed preferential V and J gene usage.

The axillary draining lymph nodes of breast cancer patients were the source of the lymph node samples. Sequencing relied on an Illumina HiSeq 2000. TCR beta chain libraries were generated by multiplex PCR amplification. The amplified TCR beta chain products were analyzed by high-throughput sequencing. TCRdb reanalyzed the raw reads on its own, using fastp at Q25 for trimming and MiXCR for clone calling, and kept in-frame beta chains. Rows with one shared CDR3 protein collapse into an entry with the most common genes and DNA. The sample table lists some 120,000 distinct CDR3 sequences, around 20% of them with a count of one. The ten largest clones add up to under 4.5% of the sample. On this clonotype: Its target antigen remains unknown. One base away there is no much larger clone; base qualities are not given.

From the cysteine through the phenylalanine, the CDR3 covers 13 amino acids. The entry retains the CDR3 DNA only, 39 bases that are in frame from base 1. The V end gives up 2 bases and the J end 7 bases, leaving 2 bases in the junction not matched to a gene. Based on the germline V gene, the CDR1 and CDR2 sequences are KGHSH and LQKENI. The TCR sequence derives from a female donor with breast cancer. Some clones in this sample may be carry-over from other donors' samples. The sample comprised axillary lymph node tissue. In this chain, TRBV18 is recombined with TRBJ2-3, with 8 bases in between that match TRBD2. Read as DNA, the sequence is TGTGCCAGCTCACCAACTAGCGGCAATACGCAGTATTTT. It specifies CASSPTSGNTQYF.